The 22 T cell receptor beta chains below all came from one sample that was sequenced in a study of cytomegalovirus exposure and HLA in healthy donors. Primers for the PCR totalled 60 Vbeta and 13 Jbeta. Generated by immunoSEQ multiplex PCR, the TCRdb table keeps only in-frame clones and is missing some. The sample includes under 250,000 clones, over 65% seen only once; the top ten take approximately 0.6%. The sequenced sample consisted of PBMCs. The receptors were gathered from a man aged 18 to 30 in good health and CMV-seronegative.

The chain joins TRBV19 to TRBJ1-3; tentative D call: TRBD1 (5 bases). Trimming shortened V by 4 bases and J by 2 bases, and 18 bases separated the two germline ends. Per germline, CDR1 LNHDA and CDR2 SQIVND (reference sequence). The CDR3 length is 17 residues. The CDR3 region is CASSTTWAGIAGNTIYF. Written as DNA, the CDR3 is TGTGCCAGTAGTACTACCTGGGCAGGGATCGCTGGAAACACCATATATTTT.

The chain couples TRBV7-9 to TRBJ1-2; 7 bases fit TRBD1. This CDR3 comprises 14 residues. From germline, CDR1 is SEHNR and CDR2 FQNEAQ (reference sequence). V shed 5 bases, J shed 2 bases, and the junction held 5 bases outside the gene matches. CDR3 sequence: CASSPGQENYGYTF. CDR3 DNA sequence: TGTGCCAGCAGCCCCGGACAGGAAAACTATGGCTACACCTTC.

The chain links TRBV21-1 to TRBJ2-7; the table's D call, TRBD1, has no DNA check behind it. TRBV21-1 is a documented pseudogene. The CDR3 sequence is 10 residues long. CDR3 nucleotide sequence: TGTGCCAGCAGCAAAGGGGCTCAGTACTTC. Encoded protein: CASSKGAQYF.

Written as DNA, the CDR3 is TGCGCCAGCAGCCCGAATGTTGGAGCGGGGAACTACGAGCAGTACTTC. Residues: CASSPNVGAGNYEQYF. V is TRBV4-1 and J is TRBJ2-7; TRBD2 matches at 7 bases. Losses at the gene ends were 4 bases for V and 3 bases for J; bases not matched to a gene: 12. This CDR3 is 16 amino acids long. Germline V gene lookup returns CDR1 MGHRA and CDR2 YSYEKL.

This chain's CDR3 is CASSRVGGSADEQFF. For the CDR3, the DNA is TGTGCCAGCAGCCGCGTCGGAGGGAGTGCTGATGAGCAGTTCTTC. The rearrangement joins TRBV6-6 to TRBJ2-1, with TRBD2 as a possible D gene (6 bases). Germline V CDR1 and CDR2: MNHNY, SVGAGI (reference sequence). V gave up 6 bases and J gave up 8 bases, with 20 bases separating them. CDR3 length equals 15 residues.

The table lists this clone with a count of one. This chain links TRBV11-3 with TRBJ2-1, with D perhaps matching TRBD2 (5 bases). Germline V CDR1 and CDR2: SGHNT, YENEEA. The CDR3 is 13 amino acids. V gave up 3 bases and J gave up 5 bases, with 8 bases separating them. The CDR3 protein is CASSFSGDNEQFF. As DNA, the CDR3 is TGTGCCAGCAGCTTCTCCGGGGACAATGAGCAGTTCTTC. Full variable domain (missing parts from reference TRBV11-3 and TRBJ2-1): EAGVVQSPRYKIIEKKQPVAFWCNPISGHNTLYWYLQNLGQGPELLIRYENEEAVDDSQLPKDRFSAERLKGVDSTLKIQPAELGDSAVYLCASSFSGDNEQFFGPGTRLTVL.

The CDR3 loop is CASSLDRGLEQYF. The CDR3 nucleotides are TGTGCCAGCAGCTTGGACAGGGGCCTCGAGCAGTACTTC. The chain couples TRBV7-2 to TRBJ2-7, with TRBD1 matching 9 bases. The V and J ends lost 3 bases and 6 bases, in that order; junction bases with no gene match: 3. CDR1 is SGHTA and CDR2 is FQGNSA in the germline V gene. This CDR3 contains 13 residues.

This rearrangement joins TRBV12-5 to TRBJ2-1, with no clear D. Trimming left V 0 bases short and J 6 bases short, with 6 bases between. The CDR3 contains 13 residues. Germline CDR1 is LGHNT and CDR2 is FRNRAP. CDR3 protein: CASGLVPSNEQFF. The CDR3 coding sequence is TGTGCTAGTGGTTTGGTACCTAGCAATGAGCAGTTCTTC.

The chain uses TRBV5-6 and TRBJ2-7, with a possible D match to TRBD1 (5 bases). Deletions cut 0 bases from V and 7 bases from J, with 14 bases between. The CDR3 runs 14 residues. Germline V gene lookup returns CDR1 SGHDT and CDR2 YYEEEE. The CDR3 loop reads CASSLVGVLGEQYF. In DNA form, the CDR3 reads TGTGCCAGCAGCTTGGTAGGGGTATTGGGGGAGCAGTACTTC.

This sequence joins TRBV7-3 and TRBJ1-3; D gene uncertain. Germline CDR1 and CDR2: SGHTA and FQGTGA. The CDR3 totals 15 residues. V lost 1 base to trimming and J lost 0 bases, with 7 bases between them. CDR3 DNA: TGTGCCAGCAGCTTAAGGCCAGGCTCTGGAAACACCATATATTTT. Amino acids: CASSLRPGSGNTIYF.

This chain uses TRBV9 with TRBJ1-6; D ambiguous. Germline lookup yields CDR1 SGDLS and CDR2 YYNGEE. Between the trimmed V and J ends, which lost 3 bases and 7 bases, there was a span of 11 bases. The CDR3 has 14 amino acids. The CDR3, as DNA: TGTGCCAGCAGCGCACTGGGGAGGAATTCACCCCTCCACTTT. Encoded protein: CASSALGRNSPLHF.

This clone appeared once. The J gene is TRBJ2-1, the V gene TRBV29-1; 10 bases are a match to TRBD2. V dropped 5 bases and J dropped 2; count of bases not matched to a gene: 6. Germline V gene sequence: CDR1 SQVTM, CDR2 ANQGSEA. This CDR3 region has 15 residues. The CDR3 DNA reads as TGCAGCGTTCCAGCGGGAGGGATAACCTACAATGAGCAGTTCTTC. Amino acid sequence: CSVPAGGITYNEQFF.

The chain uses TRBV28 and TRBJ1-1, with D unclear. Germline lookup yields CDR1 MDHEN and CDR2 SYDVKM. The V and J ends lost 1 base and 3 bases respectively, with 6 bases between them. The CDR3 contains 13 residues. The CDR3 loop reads CASSLSSYTEAFF. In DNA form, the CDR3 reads TGTGCCAGCAGTTTATCCTCGTACACTGAAGCTTTCTTT.

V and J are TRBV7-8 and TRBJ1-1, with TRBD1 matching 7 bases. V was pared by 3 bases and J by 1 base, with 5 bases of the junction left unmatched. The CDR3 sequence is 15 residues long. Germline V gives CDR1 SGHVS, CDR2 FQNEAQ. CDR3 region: CASSFDRERNTEAFF. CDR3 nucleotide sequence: TGTGCCAGCAGCTTTGACAGGGAGAGGAACACTGAAGCTTTCTTT.

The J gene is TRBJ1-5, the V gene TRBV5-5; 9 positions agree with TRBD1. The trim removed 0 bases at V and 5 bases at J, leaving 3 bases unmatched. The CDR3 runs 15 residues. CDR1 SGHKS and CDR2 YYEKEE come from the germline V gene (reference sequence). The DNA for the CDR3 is TGTGCCAGCAGCTTGGGGGACAGGGACCATCAGCCCCAGCATTTT. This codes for CASSLGDRDHQPQHF.

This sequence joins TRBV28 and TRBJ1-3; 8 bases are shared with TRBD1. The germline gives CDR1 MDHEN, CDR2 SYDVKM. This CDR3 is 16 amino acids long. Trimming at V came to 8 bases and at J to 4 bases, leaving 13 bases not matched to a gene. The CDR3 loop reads CASARQGPVRGNTIYF. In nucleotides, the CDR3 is TGTGCCAGCGCCCGACAGGGGCCGGTGAGAGGAAACACCATATATTTT.

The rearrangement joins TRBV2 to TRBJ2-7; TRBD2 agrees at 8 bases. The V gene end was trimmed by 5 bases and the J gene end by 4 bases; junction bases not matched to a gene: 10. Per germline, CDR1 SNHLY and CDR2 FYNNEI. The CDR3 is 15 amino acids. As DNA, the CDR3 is TGTGCCAGCAGTCCCTTGAGAGCGGGAGTTTACGAGCAGTACTTC. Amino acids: CASSPLRAGVYEQYF.

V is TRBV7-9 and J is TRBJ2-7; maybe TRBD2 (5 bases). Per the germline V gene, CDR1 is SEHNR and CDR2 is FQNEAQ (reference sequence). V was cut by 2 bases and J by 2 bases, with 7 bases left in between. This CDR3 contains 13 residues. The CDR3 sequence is CASSLKAAYEQYF. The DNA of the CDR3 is TGTGCCAGCAGCTTAAAAGCGGCCTACGAGCAGTACTTC.

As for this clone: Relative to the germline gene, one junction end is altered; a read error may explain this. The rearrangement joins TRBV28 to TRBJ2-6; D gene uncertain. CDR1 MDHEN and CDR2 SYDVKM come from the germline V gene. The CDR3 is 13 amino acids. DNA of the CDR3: TGTGCCAGCAGATTATCGGGGGCCAACGTCCTGACTTTC. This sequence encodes CASRLSGANVLTF. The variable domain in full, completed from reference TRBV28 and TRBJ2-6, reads DVKVTQSSRYLVKRTGEKVFLECVQDMDHENMFWYRQDPGLGLRLIYFSYDVKMKEKGDIPEGYSVSREKKERFSLILESASTNQTSMYLCASRLSGANVLTFGAGSRLTVL.

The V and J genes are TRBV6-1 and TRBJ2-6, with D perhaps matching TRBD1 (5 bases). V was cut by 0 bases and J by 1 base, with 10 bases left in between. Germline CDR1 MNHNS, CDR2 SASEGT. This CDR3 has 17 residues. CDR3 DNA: TGTGCCAGCAGTGAAGCCCCAAGACAGTCTGGGGCCAACGTCCTGACTTTC. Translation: CASSEAPRQSGANVLTF.

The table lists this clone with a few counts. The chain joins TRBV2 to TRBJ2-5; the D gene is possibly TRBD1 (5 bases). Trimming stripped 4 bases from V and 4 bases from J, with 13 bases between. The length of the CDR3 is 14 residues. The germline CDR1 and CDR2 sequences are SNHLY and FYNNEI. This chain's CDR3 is CASSGSGLLETQYF. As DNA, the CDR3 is TGTGCCAGCAGTGGTTCAGGGCTTTTAGAGACCCAGTACTTC. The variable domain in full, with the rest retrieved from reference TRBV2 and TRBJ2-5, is EPEVTQTPSHQVTQMGQEVILRCVPISNHLYFYWYRQILGQKVEFLVSFYNNEISEKSEIFDDQFSVERPDGSNFTLKIRSTKLEDSAMYFCASSGSGLLETQYFGPGTRLLVL.

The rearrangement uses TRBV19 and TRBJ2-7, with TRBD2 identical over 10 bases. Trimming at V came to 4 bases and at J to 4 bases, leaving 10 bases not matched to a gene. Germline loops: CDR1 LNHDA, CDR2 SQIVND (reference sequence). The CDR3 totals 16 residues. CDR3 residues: CASSTGAGGPKYEQYF. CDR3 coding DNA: TGTGCCAGTAGTACAGGAGCGGGAGGGCCTAAGTACGAGCAGTACTTC.